The clone carrying this TCR beta chain was counted only a few times. Antigen specificity is unknown. The PCR was carried out with 60 Vbeta primers and 13 Jbeta primers. Using immunoSEQ multiplex PCR, the repertoire was profiled, and TCRdb retains in-frame clones only, with some absent. The repertoire has about 100,000 clones, around 83% of them found once; the top ten carry 0.9% to 1.5%. The data belong to a study of cytomegalovirus exposure and HLA in healthy donors. As for the study in general: In a previous analysis, about 100 million unique TCR beta sequences were found from approximately 180 million T cells. Inside one of the first data releases sat about 85 million unique TCRs taken from HLA-typed donors.

The V segment lost 4 bases and the J segment 4 bases; nucleotides outside the gene matches: 8. Germline CDR1 and CDR2: LGHNA and YSLEER. The CDR3 consists of 16 residues. The study, taken as a whole, reports: Within a later analysis, the majority of CMV-associated TCR beta chains appeared HLA-restricted.

Sequenced: PBMCs. The TCR sequence derives from a woman younger than 35 in good health and CMV-seronegative. The V call is TRBV4-3, the J call TRBJ1-3, with 9 bases fitting TRBD1. CDR3 bases: TGCGCCAGCAGCCGCGAGGGCGGGACAGGGGGAAACACCATATATTTT. Translation gives CASSREGGTGGNTIYF.